Following are 8 T cell receptor beta chains from one sample sequenced in a study of regulatory T cells in long-lasting Graves disease. The time point: persistent/refractory GD, antithyroid drugs over 5 years with positive TRAb. Isolated PBMC RNA provided the starting material for the TCR library. In building TCR beta libraries, iRepertoire HTBI primers were used together with Arm-PCR of CDR3 regions. TCRdb recomputed calls from the multiplex PCR reads with MiXCR, one row per CDR3 protein. The sample has 600,000 to 850,000 distinct CDR3 sequences; about 32% are singletons. The sample here was peripheral blood mononuclear cells (PBMCs), taken when the disease was refractory, from a patient treated with antithyroid drugs. The receptors were sampled from a female donor with Graves disease.

The rearrangement uses TRBV25-1 and TRBJ1-1; no firm D call. This CDR3 spans 12 amino acids. The V end lost 8 bases, the J end lost 7 bases, and 14 bases lay between the germline ends. CDR1 and CDR2 from the germline V gene are MGHDK and SYGVNS. The CDR3 DNA reads as TGTGCCAGCTTCAACCGGTGGAGTGAAGCTTTCTTT. This gives the protein CASFNRWSEAFF.

This clonotype has a handful of counts. This chain joins TRBV6-1 and TRBJ1-2; D is unresolved. With 6 bases removed from V and 7 bases from J, the gap between germline ends came to 21 bases. There are 15 residues in the CDR3. The germline V gene has CDR1 MNHNS and CDR2 SASEGT. This CDR3 is CASSENPGFRSGYTF. DNA of the CDR3: TGTGCCAGCAGCGAAAATCCGGGATTCCGTTCTGGCTACACCTTC.

J is TRBJ2-5 and V is TRBV6-1, with 8 nucleotides matching TRBD2. Germline lookup yields CDR1 MNHNS and CDR2 SASEGT. V was clipped by 3 bases and J by 9 bases; unmatched bases: 18. The CDR3 consists of 17 residues. The DNA for the CDR3 is TGTGCCAGCAGTGAGTTTGGATCGTGGGGACTAGTTTCTTCCCAGTACTTC. The encoded protein is CASSEFGSWGLVSSQYF.

V and J are TRBV29-1 and TRBJ1-1; D remains unclear. Between the trimmed V and J ends, which lost 3 bases and 0 bases, there was a span of 5 bases. The germline V gene encodes CDR1 SQVTM and CDR2 ANQGSEA. The CDR3 has 12 residues. For the CDR3, the DNA is TGCAGCGTTGAGGTGTTGAACACTGAAGCTTTCTTT. Amino acid sequence: CSVEVLNTEAFF. The entire variable domain, with the rest obtained from reference TRBV29-1 and TRBJ1-1, is as follows: SAVISQKPSRDICQRGTSLTIQCQVDSQVTMMFWYRQQPGQSLTLIATANQGSEATYESGFVIDKFPISRPNLTFSTLTVSNMSPEDSSIYLCSVEVLNTEAFFGQGTRLTVV.

The CDR3 region has the DNA TGCAGCGTTGGAGGGGTAGATCAGCCCCAGCATTTT. Its protein product is CSVGGVDQPQHF. The genes are TRBV29-1 and TRBJ1-5, with D possibly matching TRBD1 (5 bases). The germline CDR1 and CDR2 sequences are SQVTM and ANQGSEA. V was clipped by 4 bases and J by 5 bases, with 9 bases between them. The CDR3 runs to 12 residues.

A few counts support this clonotype. V is TRBV10-3 and J is TRBJ1-1, with D uncertain. Germline loops: CDR1 ENHRY, CDR2 SYGVKD. This CDR3 has 16 amino acids. Trimming stripped 2 bases from V and 0 bases from J, with 13 bases between. This chain's CDR3 is CAISERAGNMNTEAFF. The CDR3 DNA reads TGTGCCATCAGTGAGAGGGCGGGGAACATGAACACTGAAGCTTTCTTT.

J is TRBJ1-5 and V is TRBV20-1; D call uncertain. Germline loops: CDR1 DFQATT, CDR2 SNEGSKA (reference sequence). Trimming took off 3 bases at V and 0 bases at J, with 9 bases between the two ends. This CDR3 region has 14 residues. The CDR3 is CSASSLNSNQPQHF. The CDR3 DNA sequence: TGCAGTGCTAGCAGTTTAAATAGCAATCAGCCCCAGCATTTT.

Only a few counts were recorded for this clonotype. CDR3 residues: CASFPGGAVGYTF. DNA for the CDR3: TGTGCCAGCTTCCCAGGAGGGGCGGTTGGCTACACCTTC. V usage is TRBV28 and J usage is TRBJ1-2; D may be TRBD1 (5 bases). The CDR3 extends over 13 amino acids. V lost 8 bases and J lost 7, with 17 bases in between. Germline assignment: CDR1 MDHEN and CDR2 SYDVKM.